This entry lists 20 T cell receptor beta chains sequenced from one sample in a study of blood T cell repertoires in COVID-19. Here immunoSEQ multiplex PCR was the method, and the copy in TCRdb shows in-frame clones only, minus some. Of approximately 170,000 clones detected, 84% appear once; the ten largest clones hold roughly 7.7%. The sequenced sample consisted of peripheral blood. These receptor sequences come from a man aged 40-49 years who had recovered from COVID-19.

The rearrangement joins TRBV4-1 to TRBJ1-2, with no clear D. The V end was cut by 3 bases, the J end by 3 bases, with 11 bases between. The CDR3 extends over 14 amino acids. Germline CDR1 MGHRA, CDR2 YSYEKL. The CDR3 loop is CASSQGKQDYGYTF. The CDR3 DNA is TGCGCCAGCAGCCAGGGCAAGCAGGACTATGGCTACACCTTC.

This rearrangement joins TRBV6-5 to TRBJ1-2; 7 positions match TRBD1. V was clipped by 2 bases and J by 7 bases; unmatched bases: 13. This CDR3 region has 16 residues. Germline lookup yields CDR1 MNHEY and CDR2 SVGAGI. CDR3 nucleotide sequence: TGTGCCAGCAGTTACACGCGACAGGGAATGGCCTCTGGCTACACCTTC. The encoded protein is CASSYTRQGMASGYTF.

This chain links TRBV5-6 with TRBJ1-4, with D possibly TRBD1 on 6 matching bases. Germline CDR1 reads SGHDT; CDR2 reads YYEEEE. Trimming removed 0 bases at V and 6 bases at J, with 12 bases between. This CDR3 region has 15 residues. The CDR3 reads CASSLDGTRDEKLFF. CDR3 nucleotides: TGTGCCAGCAGCTTGGATGGGACAAGAGATGAAAAACTGTTTTTT.

The sample holds a few counts of this clone. J is TRBJ2-7 and V is TRBV3-1 (or the pseudogene TRBV3-2); D not certain. Germline V gene data show CDR1 as LGHDT and CDR2 as YNNKEL (reference sequence). The ends were cut back, 0 bases at V and 9 bases at J, with 9 bases in the middle. The CDR3 extends over 12 amino acids. CDR3 region: CASSQERSRQYF. The CDR3 DNA sequence: TGTGCCAGCAGCCAAGAGCGGTCTAGGCAGTACTTC.

The V call is TRBV30, the J call TRBJ2-7; D remains unclear. The CDR3 runs to 13 residues. Germline V gene data show CDR1 as GTSNPN and CDR2 as SVGIG (reference sequence). V dropped 5 bases and J dropped 3 bases, with 14 bases sitting between them. CDR3 sequence: CAWEPIPGYEQYF. For the CDR3, the DNA is TGTGCCTGGGAACCTATACCTGGCTACGAGCAGTACTTC.

This clone was detected a few times. The chain is built from TRBV7-9 and TRBJ1-4, with 11 nucleotides matching TRBD1. Losses at the gene ends were 4 bases for V and 7 bases for J; bases not matched to a gene: 5. The germline V gene encodes CDR1 SEHNR and CDR2 FQNEAQ (reference sequence). The CDR3 runs to 15 residues. The CDR3 nucleotides read TGTGCCAGCAGCTCGGGACAGGGGGAGATTGAAAAACTGTTTTTT. This codes for CASSSGQGEIEKLFF. The variable domain in full, with the rest retrieved from reference TRBV7-9 and TRBJ1-4, is DTGVSQNPRHKITKRGQNVTFRCDPISEHNRLYWYRQTLGQGPEFLTYFQNEAQLEKSRLLSDRFSAERPKGSFSTLEIQRTEQGDSAMYLCASSSGQGEIEKLFFGSGTQLSVL.

The sample holds one count of this clone. The chain links TRBV5-6 to TRBJ2-2; D is ambiguous. This CDR3 contains 12 residues. Germline V gene sequence: CDR1 SGHDT, CDR2 YYEEEE. The V end was cut by 5 bases, the J end by 5 bases, with 7 bases between. The CDR3 coding sequence is TGTGCCAGCAGAATGAGGACCGGGGAGCTGTTTTTT. Its translation: CASRMRTGELFF.

This clone appeared once. The rearrangement links TRBV5-5 to TRBJ1-2, with TRBD1 matching 7 bases. This CDR3 contains 15 residues. The germline CDR1 and CDR2 sequences are SGHKS and YYEKEE (reference sequence). The V gene end was trimmed by 6 bases and the J gene end by 4 bases; junction bases not matched to a gene: 12. The CDR3 spells CASTRDSSNLYGYTF. CDR3 coding DNA: TGTGCCAGCACCCGGGACAGCTCAAACCTCTATGGCTACACCTTC.

Details on this clone: This sequence may be a read error, since a much larger clone differs from it by one base. The chain is built from TRBV11-3 and TRBJ2-7; 9 nucleotides align to TRBD1. CDR1 is SGHNT and CDR2 is YENEEA in the germline V gene. The CDR3 is 14 amino acids. Trimming removed 4 bases from V and 3 bases from J; junction bases left unmatched: 4. CDR3 region: CASSSRTGVYEQYF. In DNA form, the CDR3 reads TGTGCCAGCAGCTCCAGGACAGGGGTCTACGAGCAGTACTTC.

The chain is built from TRBV15 and TRBJ1-5, with 8 bases identical to TRBD1. This CDR3 spans 16 amino acids. The V and J ends lost 5 bases and 3 bases, in that order; junction bases with no gene match: 9. The germline V gene encodes CDR1 LNHNV and CDR2 YYDKDF (reference sequence). The CDR3 DNA follows: TGTGCCACCAGCGCACGTAACAGGGGGGACAATCAGCCCCAGCATTTT. It codes for CATSARNRGDNQPQHF.

The rearrangement joins TRBV27 to TRBJ2-7; 7 bases are a match to TRBD2. The germline CDR1 and CDR2 sequences are MNHEY and SMNVEV (reference sequence). The CDR3 runs to 11 residues. V shed 7 bases and J 5 bases; nucleotides not matched to a gene: 2. CDR3 sequence (DNA): TGTGCCAGCACCGGGGGGAACGAGCAGTACTTC. Amino acids: CASTGGNEQYF.

The rearrangement uses TRBV6-5 and TRBJ1-2; D remains ambiguous. Between the trimmed V and J ends, which lost 6 bases and 4 bases, there was a span of 12 bases. Looked up from germline, CDR1 is MNHEY and CDR2 is SVGAGI. CDR3 size: 13 residues. The CDR3 spells CASSSLSPYGYTF. CDR3 bases: TGTGCCAGCAGCTCTCTCTCTCCCTATGGCTACACCTTC.

This clone was observed a single time. This rearrangement joins TRBV4-3 to TRBJ1-4, with TRBD1 identical over 10 bases. Germline CDR1 and CDR2: LGHNA and YSLEER. Trimming removed 0 bases from V and 8 bases from J; junction bases left unmatched: 3. The CDR3 runs 15 residues. DNA for the CDR3: TGCGCCAGCAGCCAAGACGGACAGGGGGGCGAAAAACTGTTTTTT. Protein sequence: CASSQDGQGGEKLFF.

This clone has more than one count but fewer than ten. This chain joins TRBV27 and TRBJ1-1; D may be TRBD1 (6 bases). There are 15 residues in the CDR3. Germline V gene sequence: CDR1 MNHEY, CDR2 SMNVEV (reference sequence). The ends were cut back, 8 bases at V and 5 bases at J, with 21 bases in the middle. The CDR3 region has the DNA TGTGCCAGCTCGGAAGGATTGGGGGGGCGGACTGAAGCTTTCTTT. This translates into CASSEGLGGRTEAFF.

This clone is a singleton in its sample. The chain has TRBV5-6 and TRBJ1-2; tentatively, D is TRBD1 (6 bases). The germline V gene has CDR1 SGHDT and CDR2 YYEEEE. The CDR3 sequence is 13 residues long. The V end lost 5 bases, the J end lost 2 bases, and 10 bases lay between the germline ends. The CDR3 region has the DNA TGTGCCAGCAGTAGCGGGGGCAACTATGGCTACACCTTC. This gives the protein CASSSGGNYGYTF.

This clone appeared a single time. The chain carries TRBV4-2 and TRBJ2-2; D might be TRBD2 (6 bases). The CDR3 has 18 amino acids. Germline lookup yields CDR1 LGHNA and CDR2 YNFKEQ. Trimming took 1 base from V and 1 from J, leaving 16 bases between them. The CDR3 DNA reads TGTGCCAGCAGCCAAGGGACTAATGTTCCGAGGAACACCGGGGAGCTGTTTTTT. Protein: CASSQGTNVPRNTGELFF.

This clone was seen a single time. The gene calls are TRBV21-1 and TRBJ2-1; TRBD2 reflects the table's D call only, with no check against the DNA. TRBV21-1 represents a pseudogene. The CDR3 is 15 amino acids. CDR3 sequence reads: CASREGGRTHNEQFF. The DNA of the CDR3 is TGTGCCAGCAGAGAGGGCGGGAGGACGCACAATGAGCAGTTCTTC.

V gene TRBV9 combines with J gene TRBJ1-3, with D unresolved. The germline gives CDR1 SGDLS, CDR2 YYNGEE. V gave up 0 bases and J gave up 0 bases, with 7 bases separating them. The CDR3 has 15 amino acids. The CDR3 region is CASSVERASGNTIYF. For the CDR3, the DNA is TGTGCCAGCAGCGTAGAGAGAGCCTCTGGAAACACCATATATTTT.

This clone appeared a single time. This sample also contains other DNA sequences that code for the same CDR3. The chain is built from TRBV27 and TRBJ1-1, with D possibly being TRBD1 (5 bases). Germline V gene data show CDR1 as MNHEY and CDR2 as SMNVEV (reference sequence). V was cut by 2 bases and J by 1 base, with 8 bases left in between. This CDR3 has 14 amino acids. The CDR3 bases are TGTGCCAGCAGTTTAGGGCAGGGGAACACTGAAGCTTTCTTT. Translating gives CASSLGQGNTEAFF.

The chain couples TRBV6-2 or TRBV6-3 to TRBJ1-2; D is ambiguous. Trimming took off 4 bases at V and 4 bases at J, with 7 bases between the two ends. The length of the CDR3 is 12 residues. Germline CDR1 MNHEY, CDR2 SVGEGT. CDR3 nucleotides: TGTGCCAGCAGTTTCCGTTTCTATGGCTACACCTTC. It is translated as CASSFRFYGYTF.